These T cell receptor beta chains were read from a single sample in a study of blood T cell repertoires in COVID-19. Here immunoSEQ multiplex PCR was the method, and the copy in TCRdb shows in-frame clones only, minus some. The sample has around 290,000 clones; roughly 88% are singletons. Sequenced: PBMCs or T cells enriched from blood (not recorded which). These receptor sequences come from a woman aged 25 to 39 who had recovered from COVID-19. Both conserved end residues are part of each CDR3. The order of the fields is D gene, J gene, V gene, clone size, CDR3 protein, CDR3 DNA. The D gene is left open where the match is weak. Where a row states a size, it is once, few, many or the class of an expanded clone; other rows omit it.

NA TRBJ2-2 TRBV4-3 NA CASSQIQRGIGELFF TGCGCCAGCAGCCAAATTCAGCGAGGTATCGGGGAGCTGTTTTTT
TRBD1 TRBJ1-2 TRBV9 NA CASSVGGTGNGYTF TGTGCCAGCAGCGTAGGGGGGACAGGGAATGGCTACACCTTC
NA TRBJ1-2 TRBV5-1 NA CASSLGRVVRTNYGYTF TGCGCCAGCAGCTTGGGACGGGTTGTCCGGACTAACTATGGCTACACCTTC
NA TRBJ2-3 TRBV6-5 NA CASSYRTSTDTQYF TGTGCCAGCAGTTACAGGACTAGCACAGATACGCAGTATTTT
NA TRBJ1-1 TRBV7-9 NA CASRSQANTEAFF TGTGCCAGCAGATCTCAAGCGAACACTGAAGCTTTCTTT
NA TRBJ1-2 TRBV18 once CASSPLGEWVTGYTF TGTGCCAGCTCACCACTCGGGGAGTGGGTAACGGGCTACACCTTC
TRBD1 TRBJ1-3 TRBV28 NA CASSTRTGTIGNTIYF TGTGCCAGCAGTACGCGGACAGGGACAATTGGAAACACCATATATTTT
NA TRBJ2-7 TRBV28 few CASSPHTGGAYEQYF TGTGCCAGCAGCCCACATACCGGGGGAGCCTACGAGCAGTACTTC
NA TRBJ1-2 TRBV27 once CASSPKDSPNYGYTF TGTGCCAGCAGTCCAAAGGACAGTCCTAACTATGGCTACACCTTC
NA TRBJ1-1 TRBV27 NA CASSTPGRGILQAFF TGTGCCAGCAGTACCCCCGGGCGGGGGATCCTCCAGGCTTTCTTT
TRBD2 TRBJ2-3 TRBV4-1 NA CASSQDGNSGRAGADTQYF TGCGCCAGCAGCCAAGATGGAAATAGCGGGAGGGCCGGAGCAGATACGCAGTATTTT
TRBD2 TRBJ2-4 TRBV7-2 NA CASSLVVLAGATNIQYF TGTGCCAGCAGCTTAGTTGTCCTAGCGGGGGCCACCAACATTCAGTACTTC
TRBD2 TRBJ2-6 TRBV19 NA CASSKLGGTGANVLTF TGTGCCAGTAGTAAGCTCGGGGGGACTGGGGCCAACGTCCTGACTTTC
NA TRBJ1-4 TRBV10-1 NA CASSESTRVREKLFF TGCGCCAGCAGTGAGTCGACGAGGGTGCGGGAAAAACTGTTTTTT
NA TRBJ2-3 TRBV28 once CASNLPGLGGGTDTQYF TGTGCCAGCAATCTCCCGGGACTAGGGGGCGGCACAGATACGCAGTATTTT
TRBD2 TRBJ2-1 TRBV4-3 NA CASSQDWIAGDHDHAQFF TGCGCCAGCAGCCAAGATTGGATAGCGGGGGATCACGACCACGCGCAGTTCTTC
TRBD2 TRBJ2-3 TRBV5-1 NA CASSPGTITDTQYF TGCGCCAGCAGCCCCGGGACTATCACAGATACGCAGTATTTT
TRBD1 TRBJ2-6 TRBV7-6 NA CASSPTGGSGANVLTF TGTGCCAGCAGCCCTACAGGGGGTAGTGGGGCCAACGTCCTGACTTTC
TRBD1 TRBJ1-2 TRBV6-5 NA CASSYWPGQGLGYTF TGTGCCAGCAGTTACTGGCCGGGACAGGGACTAGGCTACACCTTC
TRBD1 TRBJ2-2 TRBV5-1 few CASSRQGRSGELFF TGCGCCAGCAGTCGACAGGGGCGATCCGGGGAGCTGTTTTTT
TRBD2 TRBJ2-1 TRBV3-1/TRBV3-2 NA CASSPSGYYNEQFF TGTGCCAGCAGCCCTAGCGGATACTACAATGAGCAGTTCTTC
TRBD1 TRBJ1-1 TRBV19 NA CASSIWAGGGNTEAFF TGTGCCAGTAGTATATGGGCAGGGGGAGGAAACACTGAAGCTTTCTTT
NA TRBJ1-1 TRBV28 NA CASPPSFGGANTEAFF TGTGCCAGCCCTCCCTCCTTTGGGGGGGCTAACACTGAAGCTTTCTTT
NA TRBJ1-1 TRBV29-1 few CSVVAQGGGVNTEAFF TGCAGCGTTGTGGCGCAGGGCGGAGGGGTGAACACTGAAGCTTTCTTT
NA TRBJ2-7 TRBV5-1 once CASAQLDSAYEQYF TGCGCCAGCGCCCAGCTGGACAGTGCCTACGAGCAGTACTTC
NA TRBJ2-1 TRBV25-1 NA CASRWGERYNEQFF TGTGCCAGCAGGTGGGGGGAGCGATACAATGAGCAGTTCTTC
TRBD1 TRBJ1-5 TRBV5-1 NA CASSLDRGANQPQHF TGCGCCAGCAGCTTGGACAGGGGGGCCAATCAGCCCCAGCATTTT
NA TRBJ1-5 TRBV27 many CASSLRRGGSQPQHF TGTGCCAGCAGTTTGCGGAGGGGGGGCTCTCAGCCCCAGCATTTT
NA TRBJ1-5 TRBV15 NA CATAPAGNQPQHF TGTGCCACCGCCCCGGCGGGAAATCAGCCCCAGCATTTT
TRBD2 TRBJ2-1 TRBV11-3 NA CASSLVGTSNEQFF TGTGCCAGCAGCTTAGTCGGGACTAGCAATGAGCAGTTCTTC
TRBD2 TRBJ2-7 TRBV9 NA CASSVGTSGASYEQYF TGTGCCAGCAGCGTGGGGACTAGCGGAGCCTCCTACGAGCAGTACTTC
NA TRBJ2-1 TRBV5-1 NA CASSLDPGIRYNEQFF TGCGCCAGCAGCTTGGATCCGGGGATTAGGTACAATGAGCAGTTCTTC
TRBD1 TRBJ1-1 TRBV27 NA CASSFGTGLNTEAFF TGTGCCAGCAGTTTTGGGACAGGGCTGAACACTGAAGCTTTCTTT
TRBD2 TRBJ2-2 TRBV5-1 NA CASSSSGNTGELFF TGCGCCAGCAGCTCTAGCGGGAACACCGGGGAGCTGTTTTTT
NA TRBJ1-2 TRBV10-2 NA CASSGVGEINYGYTF TGCGCCAGCAGTGGGGTCGGGGAGATTAACTATGGCTACACCTTC
NA TRBJ1-4 TRBV18 NA CASSPPGMRTVGEKLFF TGTGCCAGCTCACCACCTGGAATGAGGACAGTTGGTGAAAAACTGTTTTTT
TRBD1 TRBJ2-6 TRBV5-8 many CASSSWRSGTASGANVLTF TGTGCCAGCAGCTCATGGAGGTCCGGGACAGCCTCTGGGGCCAACGTCCTGACTTTC
NA TRBJ1-1 TRBV6-5 NA CASSLIHSYDDEAFF TGTGCCAGCTCCTTGATCCACAGCTATGACGATGAAGCTTTCTTT
TRBD2 TRBJ2-7 TRBV7-2 NA CASSLEAGGPHEQYF TGTGCCAGCAGCCTAGAAGCGGGAGGGCCCCACGAGCAGTACTTC
TRBD2 TRBJ2-2 TRBV19 NA CASSPGTGIGTSGSGELFF TGTGCCAGTAGTCCCGGGACAGGGATAGGGACTAGCGGATCTGGGGAGCTGTTTTTT
TRBD2 TRBJ2-7 TRBV19 few CASSLSSGGLRSVEQYF TGTGCCAGTAGTCTCAGCTCGGGAGGGCTACGGTCGGTCGAGCAGTACTTC
NA TRBJ2-1 TRBV19 NA CASSMRDEQFF TGTGCCAGTAGTATGCGGGATGAGCAGTTCTTC
NA TRBJ2-1 TRBV4-2 NA CASSQTTSSSYNEQFF TGTGCCAGCAGCCAGACTACCTCCAGCTCCTACAATGAGCAGTTCTTC
TRBD2 TRBJ2-1 TRBV7-9 NA CASSPTSGSTNEQFF TGTGCCAGCAGCCCCACTAGCGGGAGTACTAATGAGCAGTTCTTC
NA TRBJ1-3 TRBV28 NA CASSFVGSSGNTIYF TGTGCCAGCTCTTTCGTCGGGAGCTCTGGAAACACCATATATTTT
TRBD1 TRBJ1-1 TRBV23-1 NA CASSHSGTGVVYGEAFF TGCGCCAGCAGTCACAGCGGGACAGGGGTCGTTTATGGTGAAGCTTTCTTT
TRBD1 TRBJ2-1 TRBV6-2/TRBV6-3 NA CASSGQAQLF TGTGCCAGCAGCGGACAGGCACAACTCTTC
NA TRBJ1-1 TRBV7-9 NA CASSLVGSRTPEAFF TGTGCCAGCAGCTTAGTGGGCAGCCGCACCCCTGAAGCTTTCTTT
TRBD2 TRBJ2-3 TRBV7-9 NA CASSPSGTSLDTQYF TGTGCCAGCAGCCCCTCCGGGACTAGCCTAGATACGCAGTATTTT
TRBD1 TRBJ1-2 TRBV5-1 NA CASSLEGTGYGYTF TGCGCCAGCAGCTTGGAAGGGACAGGGTATGGCTACACCTTC
TRBD2 TRBJ2-3 TRBV18 NA CASSPRRGDTDTQYF TGTGCCAGCTCACCACGGCGGGGGGATACAGATACGCAGTATTTT
NA TRBJ2-1 TRBV27 NA CASAYNRGRGNEQFF TGTGCCAGCGCTTATAACAGGGGCCGGGGGAATGAGCAGTTCTTC